These 20 T cell receptor beta chains share one sample of origin, sequenced in a study of neurological immune-mediated disorders (dated by TCRdb to the late 2010s). The receptor library was made with 5' RACE. Sequencing was carried out with an Illumina HiSeq 2500. TCRdb applied fastp at Q25 and MiXCR to the public reads, then kept only in-frame beta chains. CDR3 protein duplicates are merged, each entry listing the most common genes and DNA. This sample lists approximately 77,000 distinct CDR3 sequences; under 10% were detected once. Less than 2% of the sample is held by the ten biggest clonotypes. The source material was PBMCs. The receptors originated from a man over 45 in good health.

Many counts were recorded for this clonotype. This chain links TRBV4-2 with TRBJ1-4, with D perhaps TRBD1 (5 bases). CDR1 is LGHNA, CDR2 YNFKEQ, per germline. The CDR3 is 14 amino acids. Trimming shortened V by 0 bases and J by 8 bases, and 10 bases separated the two germline ends. CDR3 in amino acids: CASSQDQGWEKLFF. The CDR3 bases are TGTGCCAGCAGCCAAGATCAGGGTTGGGAAAAACTGTTTTTT.

As regards this clonotype: A much larger clone sits a single nucleotide away, making a read error possible. The chain joins TRBV6-6 to TRBJ2-1; D perhaps matches TRBD1 (5 bases). The length of the CDR3 is 17 residues. Per the germline V gene, CDR1 is MNHNY and CDR2 is SVGAGI (reference sequence). CDR3 in amino acids: CASSPHGGRAAYNDQFF. The CDR3 DNA reads TGTGCCAGCAGCCCCCATGGCGGCAGGGCGGCCTACAATGACCAGTTCTTC.

This clonotype showed up many times. The chain uses TRBV5-1 and TRBJ2-1; 7 positions match TRBD1. Germline CDR1 and CDR2: SGHRS and YFSETQ. Trimming took 6 bases from V and 2 from J; bases not matched to a gene: 5. CDR3 length: 14 amino acids. The CDR3 DNA reads TGCGCCAGCAAATTGACAGGGACCTACAATGAGCAGTTCTTC. It yields the protein CASKLTGTYNEQFF.

The sample holds a few counts of this clonotype. This sequence joins TRBV20-1 and TRBJ2-7; D remains ambiguous. The CDR3 is 13 residues long. In germline, CDR1 is DFQATT, CDR2 SNEGSKA (reference sequence). Trimming removed 7 bases from V and 0 bases from J, with 13 bases in between. The CDR3 nucleotides read TGCAGTGGGAGAGGCACAAGCTCCTACGAGCAGTACTTC. It specifies CSGRGTSSYEQYF.

This chain joins TRBV7-2 and TRBJ1-4; D is ambiguous. V lost 2 bases and J lost 4, with 11 bases in between. Germline lookup yields CDR1 SGHTA and CDR2 FQGNSA. The CDR3 has 15 residues. The CDR3 reads CASSLKTSINEKLFF. CDR3 nucleotide sequence: TGTGCCAGCAGCTTAAAAACATCAATTAATGAAAAACTGTTTTTT.

In its sample, this clonotype was seen many times. V is TRBV20-1 and J is TRBJ1-4; 7 bases are shared with TRBD1. CDR1 DFQATT and CDR2 SNEGSKA come from the germline V gene (reference sequence). The CDR3 covers 13 residues. V was clipped by 6 bases and J by 7 bases; unmatched bases: 8. The DNA of the CDR3 is TGCAGTGCACCGACAGGGAGGGGTGAAAAACTGTTTTTT. Translation gives CSAPTGRGEKLFF.

Ten or more counts support this clonotype. The chain recombines TRBV7-2 with TRBJ2-3, with D unclear. CDR3 length equals 16 residues. V gave up 6 bases and J gave up 7 bases, with 23 bases separating them. Germline CDR1 is SGHTA and CDR2 is FQGNSA. CDR3 sequence: CASRPPGNTQAHTQYF. CDR3 bases: TGTGCCAGCAGGCCCCCCGGAAATACCCAGGCGCATACGCAGTATTTT.

This clonotype was observed at least ten times. This chain connects TRBV27 to TRBJ1-3, with 10 bases matching TRBD1. The length of the CDR3 is 15 residues. CDR1 and CDR2 (germline): MNHEY, SMNVEV (reference sequence). The V segment lost 6 bases and the J segment 2 bases; nucleotides outside the gene matches: 4. This CDR3 is CASRQTGGTGNTIYF. The CDR3 DNA is TGTGCCAGCAGGCAGACAGGGGGCACTGGAAACACCATATATTTT.

The table lists this clonotype with many counts. The chain uses TRBV20-1 and TRBJ2-1, with 11 bases identical to TRBD2. The CDR3 length is 13 residues. Germline lookup yields CDR1 DFQATT and CDR2 SNEGSKA (reference sequence). V shed 7 bases, J shed 5 bases, and the junction held 4 bases outside the gene matches. The CDR3, as DNA: TGCAGTGAGACTAGCGGGATTAACAATGAGCAGTTCTTC. As protein: CSETSGINNEQFF.

This clonotype has ten or more counts. The J gene is TRBJ2-7, the V gene TRBV10-3; D unclear. Trimming stripped 6 bases from V and 4 bases from J, with 10 bases between. In germline, CDR1 is ENHRY, CDR2 SYGVKD. This CDR3 region has 12 residues. The CDR3 reads CAISPETYEQYF. For the CDR3, the DNA is TGTGCCATCAGCCCCGAGACTTACGAGCAGTACTTC.

At least ten counts were recorded for this clonotype. The V gene is TRBV4-1, the J gene TRBJ2-3, with D unclear. The CDR3 sequence is 13 residues long. Germline CDR1 reads MGHRA; CDR2 reads YSYEKL. With 2 bases removed from V and 6 bases from J, the gap between germline ends came to 9 bases. CDR3 coding DNA: TGCGCCAGCAGCCAAAGTTACGCTGATACGCAGTATTTT. It codes for CASSQSYADTQYF.

Details on this clonotype: The junction departs from the called germline gene at one end, perhaps through a read error. This chain links TRBV12-3 or TRBV12-4 with TRBJ2-5; possible D gene TRBD1, 6 bases. CDR3 length: 16 residues. This CDR3 reads CVSSSEQGGRQETQYF. Written as DNA, the CDR3 is TGTGTCAGCAGTTCGGAACAGGGCGGTCGCCAAGAGACCCAGTACTTC.

This clonotype was picked up many times. This chain connects TRBV29-1 to TRBJ2-7, with D perhaps TRBD1 (5 bases). With 3 bases removed from V and 2 bases from J, the gap between germline ends came to 8 bases. The CDR3 runs to 12 residues. Germline CDR1 reads SQVTM; CDR2 reads ANQGSEA. The CDR3 DNA is TGCAGCGTTGATAAGGGGACCTACGAGCAGTACTTC. It yields the protein CSVDKGTYEQYF.

This clonotype came up many times. The CDR3 is CASSRWRSEQYF. The CDR3 DNA sequence: TGTGCCAGCAGCAGGTGGAGGTCCGAGCAGTACTTC. The chain joins TRBV28 to TRBJ2-7; TRBD2 might be the D (5 bases). CDR1 MDHEN and CDR2 SYDVKM come from the germline V gene. The CDR3 is made up of 12 amino acids. V was cut by 6 bases and J by 6 bases, with 12 bases left in between.

A word on this clonotype: The germline gene is not matched at one end of the junction; a read error may be the cause. The chain has TRBV20-1 and TRBJ2-1; D is perhaps TRBD1 or TRBD2 (6 bases each). The CDR3 runs 17 residues. Germline CDR1 DFQATT, CDR2 SNEGSKA (reference sequence). CDR3 protein: CSASWLAGGGFNNERFF. In DNA form, the CDR3 reads TGCAGTGCTAGTTGGCTAGCAGGAGGGGGATTTAACAATGAGCGGTTCTTC.

This clonotype was recorded many times. The chain employs TRBV2 and TRBJ2-4; D remains unclear. The V gene lost 6 bases and the J gene lost 12 bases, with 18 bases spanning the gap. The CDR3 contains 13 residues. CDR1 is SNHLY, CDR2 FYNNEI, per germline. CDR3 region: CASSESQRTPQYF. The CDR3 nucleotides are TGTGCCAGCAGCGAATCACAGAGAACGCCTCAGTACTTC.

This clonotype has ten or more counts. The rearrangement links TRBV6-1 to TRBJ1-6; TRBD1 matches 9 bases. The CDR3 sequence is 15 residues long. Trimming cost V 2 bases and J 14 bases; bases outside gene matches: 10. Germline CDR1 MNHNS, CDR2 SASEGT. DNA for the CDR3: TGTGCCAGCAGTGAAAGGCGGACAGGGGCCGTCACCCTCCACTTT. This gives the protein CASSERRTGAVTLHF.

This chain connects TRBV6-1 to TRBJ1-2, with D possibly being TRBD1 (6 bases). The CDR3 loop spans 17 amino acids. Germline V CDR1 and CDR2: MNHNS, SASEGT. Trimming cost V 2 bases and J 5 bases, with 21 bases left between them. The CDR3 region has the DNA TGTGCCAGCAGTGAATCCGGGACACCGGCTACGGGTTATGGCTACACCTTC. Translation: CASSESGTPATGYGYTF.

There are many counts of this clonotype. The rearrangement links TRBV5-1 to TRBJ2-3, with 7 bases aligning to TRBD2. The J segment lost 0 bases and the V segment lost 0 bases, leaving 1 base of the junction unmatched. CDR1 and CDR2 from the germline V gene are SGHRS and YFSETQ. This CDR3 comprises 15 residues. The CDR3: CASSLAGGSTDTQYF. CDR3 nucleotide sequence: TGCGCCAGCAGCTTGGCGGGGGGAAGCACAGATACGCAGTATTTT.

This clonotype was detected many times. The chain links TRBV4-2 to TRBJ2-3; TRBD2 matches at 8 bases. The CDR3 is 17 amino acids. Germline V CDR1 and CDR2: LGHNA, YNFKEQ. The V segment lost 0 bases and the J segment 4 bases; nucleotides outside the gene matches: 9. For the CDR3, the DNA is TGTGCCAGCAGCCAAGATTTAAGCGGGAGTCCCGCAGATACGCAGTATTTT. Encoded protein: CASSQDLSGSPADTQYF.